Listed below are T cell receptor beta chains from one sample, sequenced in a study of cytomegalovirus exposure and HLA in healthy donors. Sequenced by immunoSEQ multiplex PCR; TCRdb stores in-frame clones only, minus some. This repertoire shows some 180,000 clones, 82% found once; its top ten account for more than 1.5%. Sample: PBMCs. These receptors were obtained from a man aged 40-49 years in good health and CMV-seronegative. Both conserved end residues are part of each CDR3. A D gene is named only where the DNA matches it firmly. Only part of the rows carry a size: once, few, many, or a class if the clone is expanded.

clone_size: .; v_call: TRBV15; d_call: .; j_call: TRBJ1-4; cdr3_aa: CATSPDSLVKLFF; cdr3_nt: TGTGCCACCTCCCCAGACAGTTTAGTAAAACTGTTTTTT
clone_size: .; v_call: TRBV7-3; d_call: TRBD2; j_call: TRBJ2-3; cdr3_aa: CASSLNSGSTDTQYF; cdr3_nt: TGTGCCAGCAGCTTAAATAGCGGGAGCACAGATACGCAGTATTTT
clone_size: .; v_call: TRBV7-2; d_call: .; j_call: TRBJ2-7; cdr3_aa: CASSPYSSYEQYF; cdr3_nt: TGTGCCAGCAGCCCGTACTCCTCCTACGAGCAGTACTTC
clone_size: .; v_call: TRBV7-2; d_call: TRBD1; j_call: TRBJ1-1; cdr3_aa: CASSLSKPGGGTEAFF; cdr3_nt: TGTGCCAGCAGCTTATCCAAGCCAGGGGGCGGTACTGAAGCTTTCTTT
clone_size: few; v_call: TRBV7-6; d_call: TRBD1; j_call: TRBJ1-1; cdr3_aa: CASSLLGGGGHGDTEAFF; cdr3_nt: TGTGCCAGCAGCCTCCTAGGGGGCGGGGGGCATGGGGACACTGAAGCTTTCTTT
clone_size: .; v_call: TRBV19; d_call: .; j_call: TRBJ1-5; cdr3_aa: CASAQGHNQPQHF; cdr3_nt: TGTGCCAGCGCACAGGGTCACAATCAGCCCCAGCATTTT
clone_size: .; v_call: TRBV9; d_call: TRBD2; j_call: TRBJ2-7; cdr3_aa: CASSVVGGRADEQYF; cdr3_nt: TGTGCCAGCAGCGTAGTCGGTGGGAGGGCAGACGAGCAGTACTTC
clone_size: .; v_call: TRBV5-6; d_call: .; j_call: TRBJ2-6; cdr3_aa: CASSLMGAGANVLTF; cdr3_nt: TGTGCCAGCAGCTTGATGGGGGCAGGGGCCAACGTCCTGACTTTC
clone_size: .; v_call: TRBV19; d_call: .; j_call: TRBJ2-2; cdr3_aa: CASSIASPGELFF; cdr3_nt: TGTGCCAGTAGTATAGCCTCCCCCGGGGAGCTGTTTTTT
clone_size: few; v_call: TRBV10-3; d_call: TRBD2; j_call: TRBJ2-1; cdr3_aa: CAIRVAGDNEQFF; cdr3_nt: TGTGCCATCAGGGTCGCGGGAGACAATGAGCAGTTCTTC
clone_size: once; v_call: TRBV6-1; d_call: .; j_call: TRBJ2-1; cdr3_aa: CASSDSGSPQKLSYNEQFF; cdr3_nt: TGTGCCAGCAGTGATTCCGGGTCCCCCCAGAAGCTCTCCTACAATGAGCAGTTCTTC
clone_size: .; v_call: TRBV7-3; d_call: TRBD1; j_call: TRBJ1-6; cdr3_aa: CASSVTGDNSPLHF; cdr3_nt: TGTGCCAGCAGCGTAACAGGGGATAATTCACCCCTCCACTTT
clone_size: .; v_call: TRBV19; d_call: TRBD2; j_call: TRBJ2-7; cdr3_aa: CASSSPGLAGGGEQYF; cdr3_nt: TGTGCCAGTAGTTCCCCGGGACTAGCGGGGGGCGGCGAGCAGTACTTC
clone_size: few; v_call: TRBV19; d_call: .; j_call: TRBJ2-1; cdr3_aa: CASQDLNYNEQFF; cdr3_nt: TGTGCCAGCCAGGATTTAAACTACAATGAGCAGTTCTTC
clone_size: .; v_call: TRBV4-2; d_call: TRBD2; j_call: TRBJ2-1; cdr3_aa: CASSPWTSGRTYNEQFF; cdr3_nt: TGTGCCAGCAGCCCGTGGACTAGCGGGAGGACCTACAATGAGCAGTTCTTC
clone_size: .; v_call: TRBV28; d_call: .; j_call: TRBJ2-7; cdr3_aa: CASSLLNGVEQYF; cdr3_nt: TGTGCCAGCAGTTTATTGAACGGGGTCGAGCAGTACTTC
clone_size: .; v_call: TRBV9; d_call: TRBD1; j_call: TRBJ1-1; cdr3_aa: CASSVDSVWGTVNTEAFF; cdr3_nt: TGTGCCAGCAGCGTAGATTCGGTGTGGGGGACAGTGAACACTGAAGCTTTCTTT
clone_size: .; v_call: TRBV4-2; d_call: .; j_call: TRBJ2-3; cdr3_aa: CASSQGVAASSTDTQYF; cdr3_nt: TGTGCCAGCAGCCAAGGGGTAGCGGCCAGTAGCACAGATACGCAGTATTTT
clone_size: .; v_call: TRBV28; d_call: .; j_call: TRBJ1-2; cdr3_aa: CASSVLTGNYGYTF; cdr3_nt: TGTGCCAGCAGTGTCCTTACCGGTAACTATGGCTACACCTTC
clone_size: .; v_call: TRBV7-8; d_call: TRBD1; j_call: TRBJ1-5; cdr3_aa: CASSLVGRGRSNQPQHF; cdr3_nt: TGTGCCAGCAGCTTAGTTGGCAGGGGGAGGAGCAATCAGCCCCAGCATTTT
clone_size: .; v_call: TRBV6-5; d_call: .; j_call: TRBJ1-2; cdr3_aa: CASSPPDRRFYGYTF; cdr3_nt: TGTGCCAGCAGTCCCCCGGACAGAAGATTCTATGGCTACACCTTC
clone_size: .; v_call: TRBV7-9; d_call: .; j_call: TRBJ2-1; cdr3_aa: CASSLAGHEQFF; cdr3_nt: TGTGCCAGCAGCTTAGCGGGGCATGAGCAGTTCTTC
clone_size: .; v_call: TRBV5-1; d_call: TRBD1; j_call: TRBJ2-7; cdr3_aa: CASSLYTGVEQYF; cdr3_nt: TGCGCCAGCAGCTTGTATACAGGGGTCGAGCAGTACTTC
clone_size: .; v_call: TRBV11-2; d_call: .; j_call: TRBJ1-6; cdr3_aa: CASSLDLQGANSPLHF; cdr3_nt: TGTGCCAGCAGCTTAGATCTTCAGGGCGCAAATTCACCCCTCCACTTT
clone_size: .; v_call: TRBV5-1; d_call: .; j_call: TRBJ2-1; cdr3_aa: CASSRGGDEQFF; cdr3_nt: TGCGCCAGCAGCCGGGGTGGCGATGAGCAGTTCTTC
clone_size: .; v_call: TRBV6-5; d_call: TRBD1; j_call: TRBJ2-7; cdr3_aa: CASSYLGQGYEQYF; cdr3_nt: TGTGCCAGCAGTTACTTGGGACAGGGTTACGAGCAGTACTTC
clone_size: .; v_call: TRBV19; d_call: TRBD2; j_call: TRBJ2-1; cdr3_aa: CASLSGTTGNEQFF; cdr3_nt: TGTGCCAGTCTTAGCGGGACCACTGGGAATGAGCAGTTCTTC
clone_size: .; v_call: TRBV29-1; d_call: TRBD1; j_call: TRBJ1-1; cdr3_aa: CSARQGWGNEAFF; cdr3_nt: TGCAGCGCCCGACAGGGCTGGGGTAATGAAGCTTTCTTT
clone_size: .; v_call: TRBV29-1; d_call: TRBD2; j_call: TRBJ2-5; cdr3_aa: CSVYGLAGAQETQYF; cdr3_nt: TGCAGCGTTTACGGACTAGCGGGGGCCCAAGAGACCCAGTACTTC
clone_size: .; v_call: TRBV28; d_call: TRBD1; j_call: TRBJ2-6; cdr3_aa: CASSHSGTDLSGANVLTF; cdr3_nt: TGTGCCAGCAGCCACTCTGGGACAGACCTCTCTGGGGCCAACGTCCTGACTTTC
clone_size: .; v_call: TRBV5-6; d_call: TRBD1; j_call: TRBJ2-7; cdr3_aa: CASSTPGQGRYEQYF; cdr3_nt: TGTGCCAGCAGCACGCCGGGACAGGGGCGTTACGAGCAGTACTTC
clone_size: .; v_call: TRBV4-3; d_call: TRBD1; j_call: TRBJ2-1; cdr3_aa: CASSQDLGQIYNEQFF; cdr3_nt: TGCGCCAGCAGCCAAGATTTGGGACAGATCTACAATGAGCAGTTCTTC
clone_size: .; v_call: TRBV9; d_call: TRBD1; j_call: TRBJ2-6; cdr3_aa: CASSPRQGKAAGANVLTF; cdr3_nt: TGTGCCAGCAGCCCCCGACAGGGGAAGGCGGCCGGGGCCAACGTCCTGACTTTC